This TCR beta chain was profiled in a study of CD8+ T cells in alopecia areata. On the study more broadly: Tofacitinib administration to treated patients was oral, at 5 to 10 mg twice daily. Study results and caveats: Lesional tissue from the scalp (especially in alopecia totalis/universalis) showed higher clonality than normal scalp.

There are a few counts of this clone. The target antigen is unknown. V was cut by 2 bases and J by 7 bases, with 12 bases left in between. Germline V lookup: CDR1 SGHDT, CDR2 YYEEEE. CDR3 length: 13 residues. Following RNA extraction, reverse transcription yielded cDNA that acted as the sequencing template. The method was immunoSEQ multiplex PCR; TCRdb's version includes in-frame clones alone and lacks a portion of them. The data show about 180,000 clones, 50% to 70% seen once. This chain uses TRBV5-6 with TRBJ1-2; D is ambiguous. The sequence was collected from a human donor with alopecia areata. The sample was CD4+ T cells sorted from blood, taken at week 0. The CDR3 loop reads CASSLSGIGGYTF. The DNA for the CDR3 is TGTGCCAGCAGCTTATCGGGGATCGGTGGCTACACCTTC.